One sample yielded the 32 T cell receptor beta chains listed below, sequenced in a study of T-cell reconstitution after alpha-beta-depleted transplantation in children. Preparation of the TCRbeta library was carried out with unique molecular identifiers. TCRdb itself ran the PCR reads through MiXCR, one entry per CDR3 protein. The data contain tens of thousands of distinct CDR3 sequences, around a sixth of them singletons. Specimen: PBMCs, mostly from graft donor cells, collected 360 days after TCRalphabeta/CD19-depleted stem cell transplant. These receptors were obtained from a male patient aged 2 to 10 who had a stem cell transplant for acute lymphoblastic leukemia, so the T cells may come from the graft donor.

The sample holds many counts of this clonotype. J is TRBJ2-1 and V is TRBV10-3; D not certain. This CDR3 is 11 amino acids long. Germline V gene sequence: CDR1 ENHRY, CDR2 SYGVKD. Trimming left V 8 bases short and J 7 bases short, with 9 bases between. CDR3 bases: TGTGCCATCTCGGTGGTGAATGAGCAGTTCTTC. Translation gives CAISVVNEQFF.

CDR3 protein: CASSEGARMRYEQYF. CDR3 nucleotide sequence: TGCGCCAGCAGTGAGGGGGCGAGGATGCGGTACGAGCAGTACTTC. The V and J genes are TRBV10-2 and TRBJ2-7; possible D gene TRBD1, 5 bases. The germline CDR1 and CDR2 sequences are WSHSY and SAAADI. This CDR3 region has 15 residues. Trimming removed 2 bases at V and 4 bases at J, with 15 bases between.

This clonotype was detected a few times. In DNA form, the CDR3 reads TGTGCCATCAGGGACGGATCAAACATTCAGTACTTC. Protein: CAIRDGSNIQYF. The rearrangement uses TRBV10-3 and TRBJ2-4; D gene ambiguous. CDR1 and CDR2 from the germline V gene are ENHRY and SYGVKD. The V end lost 6 bases, the J end lost 6 bases, and 9 bases lay between the germline ends. CDR3 length equals 12 residues.

Only a few counts were recorded for this clonotype. The chain couples TRBV27 to TRBJ2-1; weak D call: TRBD2 (6 bases). Germline-derived CDR1 and CDR2 are MNHEY and SMNVEV (reference sequence). The CDR3 sequence is 14 residues long. Trimming left V 7 bases short and J 2 bases short, with 12 bases between. CDR3 DNA: TGTGCCAGCATAGGGAGGCGGACCTACAATGAGCAGTTCTTC. Amino acids: CASIGRRTYNEQFF.

This clonotype has just a few counts. In DNA, the CDR3 is TGTGCCAGCAGCTTGGAGGGGTTCTATGGCTACACCTTC. It codes for CASSLEGFYGYTF. The J gene is TRBJ1-2, the V gene TRBV5-5; weak D call: TRBD1 (5 bases). The germline gives CDR1 SGHKS, CDR2 YYEKEE (reference sequence). Deletions cut 0 bases from V and 4 bases from J, with 7 bases between. CDR3 size: 13 residues. Full variable domain (rest looked up from reference TRBV5-5 and TRBJ1-2): DAGVTQSPTHLIKTRGQQVTLRCSPISGHKSVSWYQQVLGQGPQFIFQYYEKEERGRGNFPDRFSARQFPNYSSELNVNALLLGDSALYLCASSLEGFYGYTFGSGTRLTVV.

V is TRBV12-3 or TRBV12-4 and J is TRBJ2-7, with 12 bases that match TRBD2. V shed 6 bases and J 4 bases; nucleotides not matched to a gene: 4. The CDR3 loop spans 14 amino acids. The CDR3 sequence: CASSRTSGVYEQYF. The CDR3 nucleotides read TGTGCCAGCAGCCGGACTAGCGGGGTTTACGAGCAGTACTTC.

This chain joins TRBV5-1 and TRBJ2-6; the D call may be TRBD1 or TRBD2 (5 bases each). This CDR3 has 15 amino acids. Germline V CDR1 and CDR2: SGHRS, YFSETQ. V was pared by 4 bases and J by 2 bases, with 10 bases between. The CDR3 loop reads CASSTRGPGANVLTF. The DNA for the CDR3 is TGCGCCAGCAGCACCCGGGGACCTGGGGCCAACGTCCTGACTTTC.

Only a few counts were recorded for this clonotype. This rearrangement joins TRBV3-1 to TRBJ2-1; D remains unclear. The germline CDR1 and CDR2 sequences are LGHDT and YNNKEL (reference sequence). With 1 base removed from V and 2 bases from J, the gap between germline ends came to 12 bases. The CDR3 contains 16 residues. Here the CDR3 reads CASSQGGRSPYNEQFF. In nucleotides, the CDR3 is TGTGCCAGCAGCCAAGGAGGCCGAAGTCCCTACAATGAGCAGTTCTTC.

The rearrangement links TRBV6-4 to TRBJ2-7; D tentatively reads TRBD1 or TRBD2 (7 bases each). Germline V CDR1 and CDR2: MRHNA, SNTAGT. CDR3 length: 16 amino acids. Trimming removed 4 bases at V and 2 bases at J, with 18 bases between. CDR3 bases: TGTGCCAGCAGTGGCCAGGGGGGGAGGGACACCTACGAGCAGTACTTC. Its protein is CASSGQGGRDTYEQYF.

This clonotype was found many times. The chain is built from TRBV7-9 and TRBJ1-1; D call uncertain. V was cut by 0 bases and J by 4 bases, with 6 bases left in between. The CDR3 consists of 13 residues. Germline V gives CDR1 SEHNR, CDR2 FQNEAQ (reference sequence). The CDR3 spells CASSLAASTEAFF. CDR3 in DNA: TGTGCCAGCAGCTTAGCAGCATCCACTGAAGCTTTCTTT.

This clonotype was observed a few times. The chain joins TRBV20-1 to TRBJ2-3; D is ambiguous. CDR1 is DFQATT and CDR2 is SNEGSKA in the germline V gene (reference sequence). V lost 5 bases and J 4 bases, leaving 22 bases between the germline ends. The CDR3 consists of 16 residues. The CDR3 DNA is TGCAGTGCTGGACCTGCCCTCCCACGATCGGCAGATACGCAGTATTTT. Its protein is CSAGPALPRSADTQYF.

Details on this clonotype: The conserved phenylalanine or tryptophan normally closing the CDR3 is absent here, so this likely arose from a read error. The chain recombines TRBV6-2 or TRBV6-3 with TRBJ2-3, with 8 bases that match TRBD1. This CDR3 spans 15 amino acids. V was pared by 2 bases and J by 8 bases, with 9 bases of the junction left unmatched. Per germline, CDR1 MNHEY and CDR2 SVGEGT. This CDR3 is CASSYESGGAGTQYS. Here the CDR3 DNA reads TGTGCCAGCAGTTACGAGTCAGGGGGCGCAGGTACGCAGTATTCT.

A single count supports this clonotype. The rearrangement links TRBV5-6 to TRBJ1-2; 7 nucleotides line up with TRBD1. Trimming took 4 bases from V and 7 from J; bases not matched to a gene: 13. CDR1 and CDR2 from the germline V gene are SGHDT and YYEEEE. This CDR3 has 15 residues. Here the CDR3 DNA reads TGTGCCAGCAGCCTGCTTAGGGGGCGAGGGATTGGCTACACCTTC. This encodes CASSLLRGRGIGYTF. Full variable domain (outside the CDR3, taken from reference TRBV5-6 and TRBJ1-2): DAGVTQSPTHLIKTRGQQVTLRCSPKSGHDTVSWYQQALGQGPQFIFQYYEEEERQRGNFPDRFSGHQFPNYSSELNVNALLLGDSALYLCASSLLRGRGIGYTFGSGTRLTVV.

This clonotype was counted a few times. The genes are TRBV13 and TRBJ1-5, with 11 bases lining up with TRBD1. V gave up 5 bases and J gave up 6 bases; unmatched junction bases: 6. The CDR3 spans 15 residues. Germline CDR1 and CDR2: PRHDT and FYEKMQ (reference sequence). The DNA of the CDR3 is TGTGCCAGCAGCCGCGGGACAGGGGGGGGTCAGCCCCAGCATTTT. The encoded protein is CASSRGTGGGQPQHF.

In its sample, this clonotype was seen many times. The V call is TRBV12-3 or TRBV12-4, the J call TRBJ2-3; D uncertain. V was shortened by 5 bases and J by 2 bases, with 5 bases between the two germline ends. The CDR3 has 12 residues. The CDR3 region has the DNA TGTGCCAGCAGTCGAAACACAGATACGCAGTATTTT. Translating it yields CASSRNTDTQYF.

This clonotype has at least ten counts. This chain uses TRBV10-3 with TRBJ1-1; 8 bases are a match to TRBD1. The CDR3 contains 15 residues. With 3 bases clipped from V and 1 base from J, the junction kept 4 bases outside the gene matches. CDR1 and CDR2 from the germline V gene are ENHRY and SYGVKD. The CDR3 region is CAISDPGQGNTEAFF. The CDR3 region has the DNA TGTGCCATCAGTGATCCCGGACAGGGGAACACTGAAGCTTTCTTT.

In this sample, this clonotype turned up a few times. V and J are TRBV20-1 and TRBJ2-7; TRBD2 aligns across 7 bases. The CDR3 is 13 residues long. The germline gives CDR1 DFQATT, CDR2 SNEGSKA (reference sequence). V lost 6 bases and J lost 0; bases outside the gene matches: 5. This CDR3 reads CSASGASSYEQYF. CDR3 in DNA: TGCAGTGCCAGCGGGGCTAGCTCCTACGAGCAGTACTTC.

J is TRBJ2-3 and V is TRBV4-1; D is perhaps TRBD2 (5 bases). V was shortened by 1 base and J by 5 bases, with 16 bases between the two germline ends. The germline V gene encodes CDR1 MGHRA and CDR2 YSYEKL. The CDR3 has 16 amino acids. In DNA, the CDR3 is TGCGCCAGCAGCCAAGGGACCCCTAACCGGGGAGATACGCAGTATTTT. Residues: CASSQGTPNRGDTQYF.

The rearrangement joins TRBV7-8 to TRBJ2-7; D possibly corresponds to TRBD2 (5 bases). V lost 7 bases and J 0 bases, leaving 19 bases between the germline ends. This CDR3 contains 16 residues. Looked up from germline, CDR1 is SGHVS and CDR2 is FQNEAQ. The CDR3 region is CASTAPGSASSYEQYF. CDR3 in DNA: TGTGCCAGCACCGCCCCAGGTAGCGCAAGCTCCTACGAGCAGTACTTC.

The V and J genes are TRBV25-1 and TRBJ2-1; 7 bases match TRBD2. Per the germline V gene, CDR1 is MGHDK and CDR2 is SYGVNS. After removal of 2 bases from V and 8 bases from J, the junction contained 9 bases not matched to a gene. This CDR3 contains 15 residues. CDR3 protein: CASSELYGLVHEQFF. The CDR3 DNA reads TGTGCCAGCAGTGAACTTTACGGACTAGTCCATGAGCAGTTCTTC.

In this sample, this clonotype turned up a few times. The chain recombines TRBV2 with TRBJ2-7; D tentatively reads TRBD1 or TRBD2 (5 bases each). The CDR3 runs 15 residues. The V end was cut by 6 bases, the J end by 4 bases, with 19 bases between. Germline V gives CDR1 SNHLY, CDR2 FYNNEI. This chain's CDR3 is CASSTFEGTPYEQYF. CDR3 coding DNA: TGTGCCAGCAGCACCTTCGAGGGGACCCCATACGAGCAGTACTTC.

The chain uses TRBV12-3 or TRBV12-4 and TRBJ2-3, with 7 bases lining up with TRBD2. The length of the CDR3 is 14 residues. The J segment lost 2 bases and the V segment lost 9 bases, leaving 8 bases of the junction unmatched. The CDR3 sequence: CASSGRGITDTQYF. CDR3 coding DNA: TGTGCCAGTTCGGGGCGGGGGATCACAGATACGCAGTATTTT.

V usage is TRBV10-3 and J usage is TRBJ2-3; 9 positions agree with TRBD2. Germline loops: CDR1 ENHRY, CDR2 SYGVKD. This CDR3 is built from 17 residues. V shed 3 bases and J 0 bases; nucleotides not matched to a gene: 7. The CDR3 region has the DNA TGTGCCATCAGTGAATGGGGGCGGGAGGGAAGCACAGATACGCAGTATTTT. Translated, it gives CAISEWGREGSTDTQYF.

This chain joins TRBV24-1 and TRBJ1-2; 8 bases match TRBD1. CDR1 KGHDR and CDR2 SFDVKD come from the germline V gene. Germline trimming cut 8 bases from V and 6 bases from J; bases unmatched to any gene: 10. CDR3 length: 14 residues. CDR3 DNA sequence: TGTGCCACCACCAGGACAGGGAGAAATAATGGCTACACCTTC. Translated: CATTRTGRNNGYTF.

This clonotype occurred a few times. The chain is built from TRBV11-2 and TRBJ1-2, with 7 bases matching TRBD1. This CDR3 spans 13 amino acids. With 4 bases clipped from V and 6 bases from J, the junction kept 5 bases outside the gene matches. Germline values: CDR1 SGHAT, CDR2 FQNNGV. The CDR3 region is CASSYRGENGYTF. For the CDR3, the DNA is TGTGCCAGCAGCTACAGGGGAGAGAATGGCTACACCTTC. Filled out from reference TRBV11-2 and TRBJ1-2, the complete variable domain reads EAGVAQSPRYKIIEKRQSVAFWCNPISGHATLYWYQQILGQGPKLLIQFQNNGVVDDSQLPKDRFSAERLKGVDSTLKIQPAKLEDSAVYLCASSYRGENGYTFGSGTRLTVV.

This clonotype was counted at least ten times. V gene TRBV12-3 or TRBV12-4 combines with J gene TRBJ1-4, with D hard to call. This CDR3 has 13 amino acids. Trimming stripped 3 bases from V and 7 bases from J, with 9 bases between. In nucleotides, the CDR3 is TGTGCCAGCAGTTTCCGTCCTCCTGAAAAACTGTTTTTT. Translated, it gives CASSFRPPEKLFF.

This clonotype was detected many times. V usage is TRBV30 and J usage is TRBJ2-1; D is possibly TRBD2 (6 bases). V lost 0 bases and J lost 15, with 18 bases in between. The germline V gene encodes CDR1 GTSNPN and CDR2 SVGIG (reference sequence). The length of the CDR3 is 13 residues. The CDR3 nucleotides are TGTGCCTGGAGTGTACTAGCCGGGGGAGGTAGGTTCTTC. Protein: CAWSVLAGGGRFF.

This clonotype turned up a few times. J is TRBJ2-7 and V is TRBV29-1, with 7 positions matching TRBD2. Germline CDR1 SQVTM, CDR2 ANQGSEA. CDR3 length: 15 amino acids. Trimming cost V 2 bases and J 5 bases; bases outside gene matches: 12. The CDR3 region is CSVEPTPGLNHEQYF. In DNA, the CDR3 is TGCAGCGTTGAACCAACTCCGGGACTAAACCACGAGCAGTACTTC.

This clonotype appeared many times. The chain employs TRBV6-1 and TRBJ1-4; no reliable D call. Per germline, CDR1 MNHNS and CDR2 SASEGT. The germline V and J ends were trimmed by 6 bases and 0 bases, with 14 bases remaining between them. The CDR3 runs to 16 residues. CDR3 bases: TGTGCCAGCAGCCCCACGGGCTTTGCAACTAATGAAAAACTGTTTTTT. Residues: CASSPTGFATNEKLFF.

The J gene is TRBJ2-7, the V gene TRBV12-3 or TRBV12-4; 11 bases agree with TRBD2. The J segment lost 6 bases and the V segment lost 2 bases, leaving 6 bases of the junction unmatched. The CDR3 runs to 15 residues. The CDR3 DNA is TGTGCCAGCAGTTTACTACTAGCGGGAGTAGGCGAGCAGTACTTC. This sequence encodes CASSLLLAGVGEQYF.

The chain links TRBV5-1 to TRBJ2-1, with 10 bases that match TRBD2. The V gene end was trimmed by 4 bases and the J gene end by 16 bases; junction bases not matched to a gene: 8. CDR1 is SGHRS, CDR2 YFSETQ, per germline. The CDR3 runs to 12 residues. The CDR3 protein is CASSKDGTSVFF. As DNA, the CDR3 is TGCGCCAGCAGCAAGGACGGGACTAGCGTTTTCTTC.

There are a few counts of this clonotype. The chain links TRBV5-1 to TRBJ2-3; 11 bases match TRBD2. V was clipped by 2 bases and J by 5 bases; unmatched bases: 7. Germline loops: CDR1 SGHRS, CDR2 YFSETQ. CDR3 length: 16 residues. The CDR3 DNA reads as TGCGCCAGCAGCTTACTAGCGGGAGTGAACCAAGATACGCAGTATTTT. Translated: CASSLLAGVNQDTQYF.